Below are 30 T cell receptor beta chains sequenced from a single sample in a study of cytomegalovirus exposure and HLA in healthy donors. PCR used 60 Vbeta primers and 13 Jbeta primers. Libraries were prepared by immunoSEQ multiplex PCR; TCRdb keeps only in-frame clonotypes and omits some of them. The sample totals over 120,000 clones. Sample: PBMCs. Every receptor here comes from a male donor in good health and CMV-seronegative.

V and J are TRBV5-1 and TRBJ1-6, with a possible D match to TRBD1 (5 bases). Germline V CDR1 and CDR2: SGHRS, YFSETQ. The V end lost 2 bases, the J end lost 8 bases, and 11 bases lay between the germline ends. The CDR3 totals 14 residues. The CDR3 reads CASSFGSRDSPLHF. In DNA, the CDR3 is TGCGCCAGCAGCTTCGGGAGCAGGGATTCACCCCTCCACTTT.

The chain combines TRBV15 with TRBJ2-1; 11 bases map to TRBD2. Germline V gene sequence: CDR1 LNHNV, CDR2 YYDKDF (reference sequence). CDR3 length: 15 residues. V shed 10 bases and J 7 bases; nucleotides not matched to a gene: 12. CDR3 sequence reads: CAIGLAGALQNEQFF. The CDR3 DNA follows: TGTGCCATTGGACTAGCGGGTGCCCTACAGAATGAGCAGTTCTTC.

The chain employs TRBV5-8 and TRBJ1-4; D not resolved. Germline V gene lookup returns CDR1 SGHTS and CDR2 YDEGEE. CDR3 size: 15 residues. V was trimmed by 0 bases and J by 8 bases, leaving 14 bases between them. CDR3 residues: CASSLARLQREKLFF. The CDR3 DNA follows: TGTGCCAGCAGCTTGGCCCGGCTCCAGAGGGAAAAACTGTTTTTT.

The V and J genes are TRBV7-6 and TRBJ2-7; D ambiguous. V was trimmed by 1 base and J by 2 bases, leaving 6 bases between them. The CDR3 has 13 amino acids. In germline, CDR1 is SGHVS, CDR2 FNYEAQ. CDR3 sequence: CASSLDLAYEQYF. The CDR3 bases are TGTGCCAGCAGCTTAGACCTAGCCTACGAGCAGTACTTC.

CDR3: CASSQGFRAQPTYEQYF. CDR3 sequence (DNA): TGTGCCAGCAGCCAGGGTTTCAGGGCACAGCCTACCTACGAGCAGTACTTC. The chain links TRBV4-2 to TRBJ2-7, with a tentative D call TRBD1 (5 bases). This CDR3 is 17 amino acids long. V lost 3 bases and J 2 bases, leaving 20 bases between the germline ends. Germline V gene sequence: CDR1 LGHNA, CDR2 YNFKEQ.

The gene calls are TRBV13 and TRBJ2-7; TRBD1 agrees at 9 bases. CDR3 length: 15 residues. J gave up 3 bases and V 4 bases, and 7 bases lay outside the gene matches. The germline V gene has CDR1 PRHDT and CDR2 FYEKMQ (reference sequence). This chain's CDR3 is CASSSGTGILYEQYF. CDR3 nucleotides: TGTGCCAGCAGCTCCGGGACAGGGATCCTCTACGAGCAGTACTTC.

The chain combines TRBV5-6 with TRBJ2-1; D not certain. This CDR3 comprises 15 residues. Trimming took off 2 bases at V and 0 bases at J, with 9 bases between the two ends. Germline-derived CDR1 and CDR2 are SGHDT and YYEEEE. This CDR3 is CASSFIRVSYNEQFF. The CDR3 nucleotides read TGTGCCAGCAGCTTTATCCGGGTCTCCTACAATGAGCAGTTCTTC.

This chain links TRBV19 with TRBJ1-1; no firm D call. V lost 6 bases to trimming and J lost 7 bases, with 12 bases between them. Germline values: CDR1 LNHDA, CDR2 SQIVND (reference sequence). The CDR3 has 12 amino acids. The CDR3 loop is CASRVGVSEAFF. CDR3 sequence (DNA): TGTGCCAGTAGGGTGGGCGTGAGTGAAGCTTTCTTT.

The chain recombines TRBV30 with TRBJ2-1; a possible D gene is TRBD1 (6 bases). Trimming took off 5 bases at V and 10 bases at J, with 12 bases between the two ends. Germline CDR1 is GTSNPN and CDR2 is SVGIG (reference sequence). The CDR3 is 11 amino acids. As DNA, the CDR3 is TGTGCCTGGGCACCGGGACACGAGCAGTTCTTC. Protein: CAWAPGHEQFF.

This chain uses TRBV28 with TRBJ2-2; 8 bases match TRBD1. The CDR3 runs 14 residues. The germline gives CDR1 MDHEN, CDR2 SYDVKM. Trimming removed 8 bases from V and 4 bases from J; junction bases left unmatched: 6. CDR3 residues: CASLRGQRTGELFF. The CDR3 DNA reads as TGTGCCAGCCTCAGGGGGCAACGCACCGGGGAGCTGTTTTTT.

The chain carries TRBV29-1 and TRBJ1-1; the D gene is possibly TRBD1 (5 bases). Trimming stripped 3 bases from V and 1 base from J, with 12 bases between. CDR3 size: 14 residues. The germline V gene has CDR1 SQVTM and CDR2 ANQGSEA. The CDR3 DNA sequence: TGCAGCGTTGAGGGAGGACACAGGAACACTGAAGCTTTCTTT. Protein: CSVEGGHRNTEAFF.

The chain has TRBV5-1 and TRBJ2-7; maybe TRBD2 (6 bases). This CDR3 comprises 15 residues. V was shortened by 0 bases and J by 2 bases, with 12 bases between the two germline ends. CDR1 is SGHRS, CDR2 YFSETQ, per germline. This CDR3 is CASSLGGSGTYEQYF. CDR3 DNA: TGCGCCAGCAGCTTGGGTGGTAGCGGAACCTACGAGCAGTACTTC.

The chain couples TRBV7-9 to TRBJ1-2; no definite D call. Germline assignment: CDR1 SEHNR and CDR2 FQNEAQ (reference sequence). CDR3 length: 13 residues. The V end lost 5 bases, the J end lost 5 bases, and 12 bases lay between the germline ends. CDR3 DNA sequence: TGTGCCAGCAGCCTCTCGTCGGGGTATGGCTACACCTTC. Translated, it gives CASSLSSGYGYTF.

The chain uses TRBV4-3 and TRBJ1-2; D unresolved. CDR1 LGHNA and CDR2 YSLEER come from the germline V gene. Trimming stripped 1 base from V and 3 bases from J, with 18 bases between. This CDR3 is built from 17 residues. CDR3: CASSQVRSVNQDYGYTF. As DNA, the CDR3 is TGCGCCAGCAGCCAAGTACGTAGCGTAAACCAGGACTATGGCTACACCTTC.

The chain uses TRBV6-5 and TRBJ2-7, with 9 positions matching TRBD1. The CDR3 is 14 residues long. V gave up 6 bases and J gave up 1 base; unmatched junction bases: 4. Germline V gene sequence: CDR1 MNHEY, CDR2 SVGAGI. This CDR3 is CASSRTGVSYEQYF. For the CDR3, the DNA is TGTGCCAGCAGCAGGACAGGGGTGTCCTACGAGCAGTACTTC.

V is TRBV19 and J is TRBJ2-2; D possibly corresponds to TRBD1 (5 bases). V lost 5 bases to trimming and J lost 2 bases, with 15 bases between them. Germline CDR1 LNHDA, CDR2 SQIVND (reference sequence). The CDR3 is 16 amino acids. DNA for the CDR3: TGTGCCAGTAGTCACCCGCCCGGACAAAACACCGGGGAGCTGTTTTTT. Amino acid sequence: CASSHPPGQNTGELFF.

The rearrangement uses TRBV29-1 and TRBJ1-1, with 8 bases matching TRBD1. Germline lookup yields CDR1 SQVTM and CDR2 ANQGSEA. V gave up 1 base and J gave up 6 bases; unmatched junction bases: 25. This CDR3 is built from 20 residues. CDR3 in amino acids: CSVEVRVRQGTLQRVAEAFF. The CDR3 coding sequence is TGCAGCGTTGAAGTGAGAGTTCGACAGGGGACGCTCCAACGAGTCGCTGAAGCTTTCTTT.

The genes are TRBV7-3 and TRBJ2-3; the match to TRBD1 covers 7 bases. The V segment lost 3 bases and the J segment 2 bases; nucleotides outside the gene matches: 17. CDR3 length: 19 residues. Germline loops: CDR1 SGHTA, CDR2 FQGTGA. CDR3 DNA sequence: TGTGCCAGCAGCTTTGGAGAACAGGGGAGAGTAGGTCCCACAGATACGCAGTATTTT. Its translation is CASSFGEQGRVGPTDTQYF. The whole variable domain, filled in from reference TRBV7-3 and TRBJ2-3, reads GAGVSQTPSNKVTEKGKYVELRCDPISGHTALYWYRQSLGQGPEFLIYFQGTGAADDSGLPNDRFFAVRPEGSVSTLKIQRTERGDSAVYLCASSFGEQGRVGPTDTQYFGPGTRLTVL.

This chain uses TRBV27 with TRBJ1-1; 7 bases align to TRBD1. V lost 6 bases and J lost 4; bases outside the gene matches: 8. The CDR3 is 14 residues long. The V gene's germline CDR1 is MNHEY and CDR2 SMNVEV (reference sequence). The CDR3 protein is CASSRRSGGTEAFF. The CDR3 coding sequence is TGTGCCAGCAGCCGCCGTTCAGGGGGCACTGAAGCTTTCTTT.

The chain has TRBV29-1 and TRBJ1-2; D is unresolved. The CDR3 spans 14 residues. Germline loops: CDR1 SQVTM, CDR2 ANQGSEA. V lost 6 bases, J lost 3 bases, and 17 bases lay in between. This CDR3 is CSVGSQQRDYGYTF. CDR3 nucleotide sequence: TGCAGCGTGGGGAGTCAGCAAAGGGACTATGGCTACACCTTC.

In nucleotides, the CDR3 is TGTGCCAGCAGTTCAGACCCAGGGGTGAGATTATCACCCCTCCACTTT. Translation: CASSSDPGVRLSPLHF. The rearrangement links TRBV6-5 to TRBJ1-6, with D tentatively TRBD1 (6 bases). In germline, CDR1 is MNHEY, CDR2 SVGAGI. V shed 4 bases and J shed 10 bases, with 20 bases lying between them. CDR3 length: 16 amino acids.

This chain connects TRBV29-1 to TRBJ2-1; 7 bases match TRBD1. The CDR3 length is 12 residues. Germline V gives CDR1 SQVTM, CDR2 ANQGSEA. The V segment lost 4 bases and the J segment 3 bases; nucleotides outside the gene matches: 0. CDR3: CSVGQGYNEQFF. CDR3 bases: TGCAGCGTTGGACAGGGCTACAATGAGCAGTTCTTC.

The chain links TRBV19 to TRBJ2-7; 9 positions match TRBD1. Germline CDR1 and CDR2: LNHDA and SQIVND (reference sequence). The CDR3 totals 15 residues. Trimming cost V 4 bases and J 5 bases; bases outside gene matches: 9. CDR3 in amino acids: CASSTPGQGGDEQYF. CDR3 in DNA: TGTGCCAGTAGTACGCCGGGACAGGGAGGAGACGAGCAGTACTTC.

The chain has TRBV7-9 and TRBJ1-2; 7 nucleotides line up with TRBD1. This CDR3 is built from 15 residues. Trimming removed 4 bases from V and 0 bases from J; junction bases left unmatched: 5. Germline values: CDR1 SEHNR, CDR2 FQNEAQ (reference sequence). The CDR3 reads CASSSRDSTNYGYTF. The CDR3 DNA sequence: TGTGCCAGCAGCTCCCGGGACAGCACTAACTATGGCTACACCTTC.

V and J are TRBV4-3 and TRBJ1-2, with D perhaps matching TRBD1 (5 bases). Germline CDR1 LGHNA, CDR2 YSLEER. This CDR3 spans 14 amino acids. With 4 bases removed from V and 2 bases from J, the gap between germline ends came to 11 bases. CDR3 region: CASSPGQLNYGYTF. CDR3 coding DNA: TGCGCCAGCAGCCCCGGACAACTCAACTATGGCTACACCTTC.

In DNA form, the CDR3 reads TGCAGCGTTGCGACCGGGACAGGGGCGACTGAAGCTTTCTTT. It translates to CSVATGTGATEAFF. The genes are TRBV29-1 and TRBJ1-1; TRBD1 aligns across 10 bases. CDR1 is SQVTM, CDR2 ANQGSEA, per germline. The CDR3 contains 14 residues. Trimming removed 4 bases from V and 5 bases from J; junction bases left unmatched: 7. Combining the CDR3 with reference TRBV29-1 and TRBJ1-1 gives the whole variable domain SAVISQKPSRDICQRGTSLTIQCQVDSQVTMMFWYRQQPGQSLTLIATANQGSEATYESGFVIDKFPISRPNLTFSTLTVSNMSPEDSSIYLCSVATGTGATEAFFGQGTRLTVV.

The chain carries TRBV7-8 and TRBJ1-2; D possibly corresponds to TRBD1 (6 bases). V lost 3 bases and J 7 bases, leaving 15 bases between the germline ends. The germline CDR1 and CDR2 sequences are SGHVS and FQNEAQ. The CDR3 is 14 residues long. The CDR3 loop reads CASSFIQGVLGYTF. CDR3 sequence (DNA): TGTGCCAGCAGCTTTATACAGGGAGTCCTTGGCTACACCTTC.

The rearrangement joins TRBV10-1 to TRBJ1-6, with a possible D match to TRBD1 (5 bases). The V gene's germline CDR1 is WNHNN and CDR2 SYGVQD (reference sequence). The CDR3 runs to 16 residues. V lost 3 bases and J lost 5, with 14 bases in between. DNA of the CDR3: TGCGCCAGCAGTGAAGGTTGGACATCCAATAATTCACCCCTCCACTTT. It encodes CASSEGWTSNNSPLHF.

J is TRBJ1-3 and V is TRBV18, with a tentative D call TRBD1 (5 bases). CDR1 KGHSH and CDR2 LQKENI come from the germline V gene. CDR3 size: 15 residues. V was trimmed by 6 bases and J by 0 bases, leaving 12 bases between them. The CDR3 sequence is CASSPLDSSGNTIYF. CDR3 DNA sequence: TGTGCCAGCTCCCCCTTAGACAGCTCTGGAAACACCATATATTTT.

The chain uses TRBV6-6 and TRBJ2-3; 12 positions match TRBD2. Germline V gene data show CDR1 as MNHNY and CDR2 as SVGAGI (reference sequence). Unmatched junction bases numbered 11, after V lost 10 bases and J lost 9 bases. This CDR3 is 14 amino acids long. This CDR3 reads CATMLTGTSGTQYF. In DNA form, the CDR3 reads TGTGCCACCATGCTAACCGGGACTAGCGGGACGCAGTATTTT.